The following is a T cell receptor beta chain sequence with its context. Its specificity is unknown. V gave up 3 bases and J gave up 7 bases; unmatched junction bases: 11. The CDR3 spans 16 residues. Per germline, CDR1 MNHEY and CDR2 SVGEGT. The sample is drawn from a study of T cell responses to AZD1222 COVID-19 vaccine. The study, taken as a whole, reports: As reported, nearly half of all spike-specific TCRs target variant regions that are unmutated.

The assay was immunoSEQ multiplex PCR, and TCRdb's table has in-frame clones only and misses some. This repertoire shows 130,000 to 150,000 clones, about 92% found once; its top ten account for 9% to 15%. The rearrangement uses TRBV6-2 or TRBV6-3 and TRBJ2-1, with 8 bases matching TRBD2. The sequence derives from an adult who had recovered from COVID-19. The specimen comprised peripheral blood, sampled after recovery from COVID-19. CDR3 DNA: TGTGCCAGCAGTTATGTATACGGGAGGGGAAGGAATGAGCAGTTCTTC. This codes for CASSYVYGRGRNEQFF.